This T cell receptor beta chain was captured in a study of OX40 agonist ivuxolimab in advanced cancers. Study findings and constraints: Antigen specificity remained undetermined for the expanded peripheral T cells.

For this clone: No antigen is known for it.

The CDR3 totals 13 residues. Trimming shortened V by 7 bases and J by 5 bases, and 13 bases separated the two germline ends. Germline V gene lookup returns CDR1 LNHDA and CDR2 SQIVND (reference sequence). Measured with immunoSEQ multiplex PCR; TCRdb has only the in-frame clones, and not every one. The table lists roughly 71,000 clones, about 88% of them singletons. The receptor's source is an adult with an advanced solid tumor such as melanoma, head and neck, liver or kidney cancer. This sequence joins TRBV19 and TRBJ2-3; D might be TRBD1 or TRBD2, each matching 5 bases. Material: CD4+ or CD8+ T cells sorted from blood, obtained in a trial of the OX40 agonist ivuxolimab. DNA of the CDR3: TGTGCCAGTATAGGGACGCGCGGAGATACGCAGTATTTT. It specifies CASIGTRGDTQYF.